The 18 T cell receptor beta chains reported below all come from one sample, sequenced in a study of T-cell reconstitution after alpha-beta-depleted transplantation in children. Unique molecular identifiers featured in how the TCRbeta library was prepared. A single record per CDR3 protein comes from TCRdb applying MiXCR to the PCR reads. The sample has approximately 110,000 distinct CDR3 sequences, 23% seen once; the top ten hold roughly a tenth. The specimen comprised PBMCs, mostly from graft donor cells, sampled 180 days after TCRalphabeta/CD19-depleted stem cell transplant. The receptor source for this set is a male patient under 10 years old who had a stem cell transplant for chronic granulomatous disease, so the T cells may come from the graft donor.

This clonotype was seen only a few times. The chain uses TRBV5-1 and TRBJ2-1, with TRBD1 matching 9 bases. V shed 0 bases and J 7 bases; nucleotides not matched to a gene: 2. The length of the CDR3 is 14 residues. CDR1 and CDR2 from the germline V gene are SGHRS and YFSETQ. Here the CDR3 reads CASSLGDRVNEQFF. The CDR3 DNA reads TGCGCCAGCAGCTTGGGGGACAGGGTGAATGAGCAGTTCTTC.

This clonotype was detected many times. V is TRBV20-1 and J is TRBJ2-3; no definite D call. CDR3 size: 12 residues. Germline V gives CDR1 DFQATT, CDR2 SNEGSKA (reference sequence). With 1 base removed from V and 5 bases from J, the gap between germline ends came to 7 bases. For the CDR3, the DNA is TGCAGTGCTAGAGCGGGCGTAGATACGCAGTATTTT. This codes for CSARAGVDTQYF.

This clonotype was observed a handful of times. J is TRBJ1-1 and V is TRBV7-3; D gene unclear. V was pared by 0 bases and J by 6 bases, with 11 bases between. CDR3 length equals 14 residues. Germline V gives CDR1 SGHTA, CDR2 FQGTGA. The CDR3 nucleotides are TGTGCCAGCAGCTTAACCCCTTTAATGGCTGAAGCTTTCTTT. The encoded protein is CASSLTPLMAEAFF.

J is TRBJ2-5 and V is TRBV20-1; TRBD2 matches 16 bases. The ends lost 5 bases at V and 5 bases at J; junction bases unmatched: 8. The CDR3 length is 16 residues. The germline V gene has CDR1 DFQATT and CDR2 SNEGSKA (reference sequence). CDR3 DNA: TGCAGTGCTTTCGGGACTAGCGGGAGGGCTTTTGAGACCCAGTACTTC. Translated, it gives CSAFGTSGRAFETQYF.

The rearrangement links TRBV15 to TRBJ2-2, with a tentative D call TRBD2 (6 bases). This CDR3 is built from 14 residues. V gave up 5 bases and J gave up 2 bases, with 9 bases separating them. Germline CDR1 LNHNV, CDR2 YYDKDF (reference sequence). The CDR3 bases are TGTGCCACCAGCGGGACTGCAAACACCGGGGAGCTGTTTTTT. Translation: CATSGTANTGELFF.

This chain connects TRBV20-1 to TRBJ2-1, with 9 bases identical to TRBD2. CDR3 length: 12 amino acids. Per germline, CDR1 DFQATT and CDR2 SNEGSKA (reference sequence). The CDR3 bases are TGCATTAAAGAGCGGGAGGATTGTGAGCAGTTCTTC. Amino acids: CIKEREDCEQFF.

This clonotype was seen just once. The chain joins TRBV29-1 to TRBJ2-5, with D unresolved. Per the germline V gene, CDR1 is SQVTM and CDR2 is ANQGSEA. The V end was cut by 6 bases, the J end by 0 bases, with 14 bases between. The CDR3 extends over 14 amino acids. CDR3 amino acids: CSVEPDGYQETQYF. CDR3 coding DNA: TGCAGCGTCGAACCGGACGGCTACCAAGAGACCCAGTACTTC.

This clonotype has a handful of counts. This chain links TRBV10-3 with TRBJ2-7; possible D gene TRBD1, 5 bases. The CDR3 is 14 residues long. V shed 6 bases and J shed 3 bases, with 15 bases lying between them. The germline gives CDR1 ENHRY, CDR2 SYGVKD. Written as DNA, the CDR3 is TGTGCCATCAGGGACACCCGCTTGAACTACGAGCAGTACTTC. Translated, it gives CAIRDTRLNYEQYF.

This sequence joins TRBV20-1 and TRBJ2-5; the D gene is possibly TRBD1 (5 bases). The germline CDR1 and CDR2 sequences are DFQATT and SNEGSKA (reference sequence). CDR3 length equals 12 residues. V was pared by 2 bases and J by 4 bases, with 8 bases between. In DNA form, the CDR3 reads TGCAGTGCTAGACAGGGTGGAGAGACCCAGTACTTC. Residues: CSARQGGETQYF.

This clonotype was detected ten times or more. The CDR3 DNA follows: TGCAGTGCCGACGGGGAAACAGATACGCAGTATTTT. Translation gives CSADGETDTQYF. This chain links TRBV20-1 with TRBJ2-3; D possibly corresponds to TRBD2 (5 bases). The length of the CDR3 is 12 residues. Trimming stripped 6 bases from V and 3 bases from J, with 10 bases between. CDR1 and CDR2 (germline): DFQATT, SNEGSKA (reference sequence).

This clonotype was picked up many times. The chain uses TRBV6-1 and TRBJ2-2; maybe TRBD1 (6 bases). V was trimmed by 6 bases and J by 4 bases, leaving 15 bases between them. The CDR3 is 15 residues long. Germline V gives CDR1 MNHNS, CDR2 SASEGT. CDR3 amino acids: CASREPTGFTGELFF. Here the CDR3 DNA reads TGTGCCAGCAGAGAACCTACAGGGTTCACCGGGGAGCTGTTTTTT.

The V call is TRBV12-3 or TRBV12-4, the J call TRBJ2-3, with TRBD1 matching 7 bases. CDR3 length equals 13 residues. With 4 bases clipped from V and 4 bases from J, the junction kept 2 bases outside the gene matches. CDR3 DNA sequence: TGTGCCAGCAGTTCAACAGGGGCAGATACGCAGTATTTT. Amino acid sequence: CASSSTGADTQYF.

The chain is built from TRBV20-1 and TRBJ2-1; 7 bases are a match to TRBD2. This CDR3 region has 15 residues. Germline V gene lookup returns CDR1 DFQATT and CDR2 SNEGSKA (reference sequence). V lost 2 bases, J lost 2 bases, and 6 bases stayed unmatched. The CDR3 spells CSARPTAGTYNEQFF. The CDR3 bases are TGCAGTGCTAGACCCACAGCGGGAACCTACAATGAGCAGTTCTTC.

This clonotype has ten or more counts. CDR3 in DNA: TGCAGTGCGAAAGGACAGCTTAATCAGCCCCAGCATTTT. Encoded protein: CSAKGQLNQPQHF. The chain recombines TRBV20-1 with TRBJ1-5; perhaps TRBD1 as D (6 bases). Germline V gene sequence: CDR1 DFQATT, CDR2 SNEGSKA (reference sequence). This CDR3 region has 13 residues. V lost 6 bases to trimming and J lost 4 bases, with 13 bases between them.

Ten or more counts support this clonotype. J is TRBJ2-7 and V is TRBV20-1; D unclear. CDR1 DFQATT and CDR2 SNEGSKA come from the germline V gene (reference sequence). V was cut by 4 bases and J by 4 bases, with 20 bases left in between. The CDR3 has 15 amino acids. CDR3 in DNA: TGCAGTGCTACAACGCGCGCAGAAGGCCGGTACGAGCAGTACTTC. Translation: CSATTRAEGRYEQYF.

This clonotype showed up many times. The rearrangement uses TRBV5-1 and TRBJ2-1; 11 bases are a match to TRBD2. The CDR3 covers 14 residues. Germline V gene sequence: CDR1 SGHRS, CDR2 YFSETQ. The V segment lost 4 bases and the J segment 9 bases; nucleotides outside the gene matches: 6. The CDR3 bases are TGCGCCAGCAGCGTAGCGGGGGGGCCTAGTGAGCAGTTCTTC. Translation gives CASSVAGGPSEQFF. Full variable domain (rest looked up from reference TRBV5-1 and TRBJ2-1): KAGVTQTPRYLIKTRGQQVTLSCSPISGHRSVSWYQQTPGQGLQFLFEYFSETQRNKGNFPGRFSGRQFSNSRSEMNVSTLELGDSALYLCASSVAGGPSEQFFGPGTRLTVL.

There are many counts of this clonotype. V gene TRBV20-1 combines with J gene TRBJ2-4; D remains ambiguous. The length of the CDR3 is 14 residues. V shed 6 bases and J shed 0 bases, with 12 bases lying between them. CDR1 is DFQATT and CDR2 is SNEGSKA in the germline V gene (reference sequence). The CDR3 DNA follows: TGCAGTGCAACCTCTTATCTAGCCAAAAACATTCAGTACTTC. It specifies CSATSYLAKNIQYF.

The sample holds many counts of this clonotype. CDR3 residues: CASSLGDSSYNEQFF. As DNA, the CDR3 is TGTGCCAGCAGCCTGGGGGATAGCTCCTACAATGAGCAGTTCTTC. The rearrangement joins TRBV12-3 or TRBV12-4 to TRBJ2-1; either TRBD1 or TRBD2 may supply D (5 bases each). The CDR3 has 15 residues. V lost 6 bases to trimming and J lost 0 bases, with 12 bases between them.